The 12 T cell receptor beta chains given below trace back to one sample, sequenced in a study of T cell responses to AZD1222 COVID-19 vaccine. Profiled with immunoSEQ multiplex PCR; TCRdb holds only in-frame clones, not every one. The top ten hold around 4% of the sample, which has 90,000 to 110,000 clones, over 75% seen once. The source was peripheral blood, collected 28 days after the second AZD1222 dose. Receptors originate from an adult who received the AZD1222 COVID-19 vaccine.

The chain couples TRBV9 to TRBJ1-1; D possibly corresponds to TRBD1 (5 bases). The CDR3 covers 16 residues. Trimming took off 0 bases at V and 0 bases at J, with 12 bases between the two ends. The V gene's germline CDR1 is SGDLS and CDR2 YYNGEE. CDR3 sequence: CASSVAPGGLNTEAFF. The CDR3 coding sequence is TGTGCCAGCAGCGTAGCCCCTGGGGGTTTGAACACTGAAGCTTTCTTT.

The chain employs TRBV29-1 and TRBJ1-1; D remains ambiguous. The CDR3 spans 13 residues. CDR1 is SQVTM, CDR2 ANQGSEA, per germline. Trimming removed 1 base at V and 0 bases at J, with 6 bases between. This CDR3 reads CSVEGEMNTEAFF. CDR3 coding DNA: TGCAGCGTTGAAGGGGAGATGAACACTGAAGCTTTCTTT.

V usage is TRBV15 and J usage is TRBJ2-3; weak D call: TRBD1 (5 bases). Germline CDR1 and CDR2: LNHNV and YYDKDF (reference sequence). CDR3 size: 16 residues. V was clipped by 5 bases and J by 2 bases, with 17 bases between them. CDR3 residues: CATSAPQGITTDTQYF. CDR3 coding DNA: TGTGCCACCAGCGCCCCTCAGGGCATCACCACAGATACGCAGTATTTT. Full variable domain (missing parts from reference TRBV15 and TRBJ2-3): DAMVIQNPRYQVTQFGKPVTLSCSQTLNHNVMYWYQQKSSQAPKLLFHYYDKDFNNEADTPDNFQSRRPNTSFCFLDIRSPGLGDTAMYLCATSAPQGITTDTQYFGPGTRLTVL.

Here the CDR3 reads CASSPLGGEAFF. In DNA, the CDR3 is TGTGCCAGCTCACCACTAGGGGGCGAAGCTTTCTTT. The chain employs TRBV18 and TRBJ1-1; 7 positions agree with TRBD1. CDR1 and CDR2 (germline): KGHSH, LQKENI. The CDR3 spans 12 residues. V shed 1 base and J 8 bases; nucleotides not matched to a gene: 1.

This clone was observed once. The chain employs TRBV6-5 and TRBJ1-1; D may be TRBD1 (5 bases). Per germline, CDR1 MNHEY and CDR2 SVGAGI. The CDR3 is 13 amino acids. Between the trimmed V and J ends, which lost 6 bases and 4 bases, there was a span of 12 bases. The CDR3 DNA reads TGTGCCAGCAGGGCACGAGGGGCCACTGAAGCTTTCTTT. Protein: CASRARGATEAFF.

The rearrangement joins TRBV7-9 to TRBJ1-3, with D hard to call. Germline CDR1 is SEHNR and CDR2 is FQNEAQ (reference sequence). The CDR3 is made up of 16 amino acids. V was shortened by 6 bases and J by 3 bases, with 18 bases between the two germline ends. CDR3 nucleotide sequence: TGTGCCAGCAGTTTTTCAGAGAGGGTGGTTGGAAACACCATATATTTT. Protein product: CASSFSERVVGNTIYF. Together with reference TRBV7-9 and TRBJ1-3, the CDR3 gives the full variable domain: DTGVSQNPRHKITKRGQNVTFRCDPISEHNRLYWYRQTLGQGPEFLTYFQNEAQLEKSRLLSDRFSAERPKGSFSTLEIQRTEQGDSAMYLCASSFSERVVGNTIYFGEGSWLTVV.

This clone appeared once. The chain carries TRBV7-8 and TRBJ2-7; 7 nucleotides match TRBD1. Germline CDR1 is SGHVS and CDR2 is FQNEAQ. The CDR3 has 18 amino acids. Trimming cost V 1 base and J 1 base; bases outside gene matches: 13. This CDR3 is CASSLEPSRTGLSYEQYF. As DNA, the CDR3 is TGTGCCAGCAGCTTAGAACCCTCTCGGACAGGTTTATCCTACGAGCAGTACTTC.

The rearrangement links TRBV2 to TRBJ2-7; D not resolved. This CDR3 is built from 13 residues. CDR1 and CDR2 (germline): SNHLY, FYNNEI. Trimming shortened V by 8 bases and J by 0 bases, and 11 bases separated the two germline ends. CDR3 amino acids: CASPALSSYEQYF. Written as DNA, the CDR3 is TGTGCCAGCCCCGCGTTGAGCTCCTACGAGCAGTACTTC. The variable domain in full, with the rest retrieved from reference TRBV2 and TRBJ2-7, is EPEVTQTPSHQVTQMGQEVILRCVPISNHLYFYWYRQILGQKVEFLVSFYNNEISEKSEIFDDQFSVERPDGSNFTLKIRSTKLEDSAMYFCASPALSSYEQYFGPGTRLTVT.

This rearrangement joins TRBV5-1 to TRBJ2-3; a possible D gene is TRBD1 (7 bases). CDR3 length: 15 residues. With 4 bases removed from V and 4 bases from J, the gap between germline ends came to 16 bases. Per the germline V gene, CDR1 is SGHRS and CDR2 is YFSETQ. Here the CDR3 DNA reads TGCGCCAGCAGCGCCTGGCAGGGGGAGGCAGATACGCAGTATTTT. Protein sequence: CASSAWQGEADTQYF.

The chain uses TRBV10-3 and TRBJ2-7, with 8 bases lining up with TRBD1. The CDR3 loop spans 14 amino acids. Germline values: CDR1 ENHRY, CDR2 SYGVKD. V trimming: 4 bases; J trimming: 2 bases; junction bases outside the gene matches: 4. The DNA for the CDR3 is TGTGCCATCAGTGTGCAGGGGGCTACCTACGAGCAGTACTTC. Its protein is CAISVQGATYEQYF.

The genes are TRBV25-1 and TRBJ1-3; D ambiguous. The CDR3 length is 16 residues. Germline-derived CDR1 and CDR2 are MGHDK and SYGVNS. V was clipped by 3 bases and J by 2 bases, with 14 bases between them. CDR3 residues: CASSDRGGGTGNTIYF. The DNA of the CDR3 is TGTGCCAGCAGTGACCGTGGCGGAGGCACTGGAAACACCATATATTTT.

This chain connects TRBV7-3 to TRBJ2-3, with D perhaps matching TRBD2 (5 bases). The ends were cut back, 5 bases at V and 5 bases at J, with 17 bases in the middle. CDR3 length equals 15 residues. The germline gives CDR1 SGHTA, CDR2 FQGTGA. The CDR3 loop reads CASSPTAGVGDTQYF. The CDR3 nucleotides read TGTGCCAGCAGCCCCACGGCCGGGGTAGGAGATACGCAGTATTTT.